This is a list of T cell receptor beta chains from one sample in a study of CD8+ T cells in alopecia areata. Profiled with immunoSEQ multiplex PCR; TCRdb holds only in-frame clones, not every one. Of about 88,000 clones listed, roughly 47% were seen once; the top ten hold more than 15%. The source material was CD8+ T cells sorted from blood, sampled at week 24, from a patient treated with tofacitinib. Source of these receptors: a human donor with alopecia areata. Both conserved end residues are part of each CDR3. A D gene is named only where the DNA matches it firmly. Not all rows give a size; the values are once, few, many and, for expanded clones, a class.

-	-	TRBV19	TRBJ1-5	TGTGCCAGTAGTATTCCAGATCCTCAGTGGCATTTT	CASSIPDPQWHF
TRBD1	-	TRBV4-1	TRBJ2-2	TGCGCCAGCAGCCAAGTTCAGGGGGCCACCGGGGAGCTGTTTTTT	CASSQVQGATGELFF
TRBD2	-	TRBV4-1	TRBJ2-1	TGCGCCAGCAGCCCACATAGCGGGAGCTCCTACAATGAGCAGTTCTTC	CASSPHSGSSYNEQFF
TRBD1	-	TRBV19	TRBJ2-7	TGTGCCAGTAGAGGGACAGGGGCTTCCTACGAGCAGTACTTC	CASRGTGASYEQYF
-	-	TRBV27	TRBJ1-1	TGTGCCAGCAGTTTCCTAGACCCGAACACTGAAGCTTTCTTT	CASSFLDPNTEAFF
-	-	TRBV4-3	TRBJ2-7	TGCGCCAGCAGCCAAGTTGTCCGTCCTTTTTACGAGCAGTACTTC	CASSQVVRPFYEQYF
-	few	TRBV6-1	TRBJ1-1	TGTGCCAGCAGGCGGGCCGGCACTGAAGCTTTCTTT	CASRRAGTEAFF
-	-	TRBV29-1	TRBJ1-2	TGCAGCGTTGAAATGGCCTATGGCTACACCTTC	CSVEMAYGYTF
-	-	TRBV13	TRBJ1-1	TGTGCCAGCAGCCTGGGACAAGAGAACACTGAAGCTTTCTTT	CASSLGQENTEAFF
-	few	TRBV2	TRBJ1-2	TGTGCCAGCAGACCAGGGCCTCCCTATGGCTACACCTTC	CASRPGPPYGYTF
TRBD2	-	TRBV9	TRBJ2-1	TGTGCCAGCAGCGTAGACGGGAGGGACTACAATGAGCAGTTCTTC	CASSVDGRDYNEQFF
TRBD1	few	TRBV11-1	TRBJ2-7	TGTGCCAGCAGCTTACAGGGGGCCTACGAGCAGTACTTC	CASSLQGAYEQYF
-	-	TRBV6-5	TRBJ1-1	TGTGCCAGCAGTTACTCGACTGGCACTGAAGCTTTCTTT	CASSYSTGTEAFF
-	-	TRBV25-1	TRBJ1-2	TGTGCCAGCAGTGCCCCCGGCTGGGGTAACTATGGCTACACCTTC	CASSAPGWGNYGYTF
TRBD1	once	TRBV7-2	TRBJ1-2	TGTGCCAGCAGCACGGGACAGGGCCAGTACTATGGCTACACCTTC	CASSTGQGQYYGYTF
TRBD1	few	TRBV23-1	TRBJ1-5	TGCGCCAGCAGTCAATCGACAGGGGGTCTTTGGGCCCAGCATTTT	CASSQSTGGLWAQHF
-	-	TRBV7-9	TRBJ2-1	TGTGCCAGCAGCCCGCAGGAGGGGGGCTCCTACAATGAGCAGTTCTTC	CASSPQEGGSYNEQFF
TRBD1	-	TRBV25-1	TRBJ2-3	TGTGCCAGCCAAGGAAGGGGGCGAAGGGACACAGATACGCAGTATTTT	CASQGRGRRDTDTQYF